The subject of this entry is one T cell receptor (beta chain). Its antigen is not identified. Patients having uncontrolled infection, another autoimmune disease, pregnancy or lactation were not included. Diagnoses used clinical symptoms, serum thyroxine and TRAb, thyroid ultrasound and orbital computed tomography. This specimen belongs to a study of T cells in Graves' hyperthyroidism and ophthalmopathy. Across the whole study: Staff took peripheral blood when the initial diagnosis was made, before any treatment began. Study-level results: Most thyroid-expanded clonotypes above 0.001 were also found in blood.

Amplification of TCR beta CDR3 regions used RNA as the template. Carried out on the TCR CDR3, a first-round RT-PCR used the HTBI primer set. TCRdb passed the multiplex PCR reads through MiXCR, listing each CDR3 protein once. The profile shows hundreds of thousands of distinct CDR3 sequences, approximately 15% of them singletons. The CDR3 is 12 residues long. The germline V gene encodes CDR1 SGHTA and CDR2 FQGTGA. This TCR came from a woman under 40 with Graves' hyperthyroidism. Sequenced sample: blood. V and J are TRBV7-3 and TRBJ2-7, with D possibly TRBD1 on 6 matching bases. CDR3 nucleotides: TGTGGAAACCGGGACACTACAGACGAGCAGTACTTC. Translating it yields CGNRDTTDEQYF.